A selection of T cell receptor beta chains follows, all from one sample in a study of PD-1 blockade in classical Hodgkin lymphoma. The repertoire was sequenced with immunoSEQ multiplex PCR; TCRdb's copy has only in-frame clones and lacks some. Of approximately 150,000 clones listed, just under 80% are singletons. The specimen was peripheral blood mononuclear cells (PBMCs), collected before the second cycle of nivolumab. Every receptor here comes from a human donor with classical Hodgkin lymphoma. Each CDR3 is given with its conserved first and last residue. D genes are given only for firm matches. Not all rows give a size; the values are once, few, many and, for expanded clones, a class.

D gene	J gene	V gene	clone size	CDR3 protein	CDR3 DNA
TRBD2	TRBJ2-7	TRBV5-4	.	CASSQGALAGGGAYEQYF	TGTGCCAGCAGCCAAGGGGCACTAGCGGGGGGCGGCGCATACGAGCAGTACTTC
.	TRBJ2-7	TRBV1	few	CTSSRLRSASYEQYF	TGCACCAGCAGCCGGTTAAGGTCGGCTAGCTACGAGCAGTACTTC
TRBD1	TRBJ2-7	TRBV5-1	.	CASSLSGQNYEQYF	TGCGCCAGCAGCTTGTCGGGACAGAACTACGAGCAGTACTTC
.	TRBJ2-7	TRBV4-3	.	CASKDASTILSEQYF	TGCGCCAGCAAAGACGCATCTACTATACTCTCGGAGCAGTACTTC
.	TRBJ2-1	TRBV6-4	.	CASSGTQVGDFDNEQFF	TGTGCCAGCAGTGGCACACAAGTAGGGGATTTCGACAATGAGCAGTTCTTC
.	TRBJ1-2	TRBV7-9	.	CASSLGGVNGYTF	TGTGCCAGCAGCTTAGGGGGCGTGAATGGCTACACCTTC
.	TRBJ1-2	TRBV5-6	.	CASSLGPAFNYGYTF	TGTGCCAGCAGCTTGGGCCCAGCCTTTAACTATGGCTACACCTTC
.	TRBJ1-5	TRBV2	.	CASSRESNQPQHF	TGTGCCAGCAGTCGGGAGAGCAATCAGCCCCAGCATTTT
.	TRBJ2-2	TRBV21-1	.	CASSPKGDRGTGELFF	TGTGCCAGCAGCCCAAAGGGAGACAGGGGTACCGGGGAGCTGTTTTTT
.	TRBJ2-2	TRBV18	once	CASSRDSVAGELFF	TGTGCCAGCTCCCGGGACTCCGTCGCCGGGGAGCTGTTTTTT
.	TRBJ2-5	TRBV6-5	.	CASSSPREFGETQYF	TGTGCCAGCAGTTCCCCGAGGGAATTTGGAGAGACCCAGTACTTC
TRBD2	TRBJ2-1	TRBV6-5	.	CASSRGGSYNEQFF	TGTGCCAGCAGTCGGGGGGGATCCTACAATGAGCAGTTCTTC
TRBD1	TRBJ2-7	TRBV19	many	CASKPRGQGTYEQYF	TGTGCCAGTAAGCCAAGGGGACAGGGGACCTACGAGCAGTACTTC
.	TRBJ2-7	TRBV6-5	few	CASRGGAGPYEQYF	TGTGCCAGCAGGGGCGGGGCCGGCCCCTACGAGCAGTACTTC
.	TRBJ1-6	TRBV5-1	.	CASSLAYDSPLHF	TGCGCCAGCAGCTTGGCTTACGATTCACCCCTCCACTTT
.	TRBJ2-1	TRBV6-6	.	CASSYGLASTNEQFF	TGTGCCAGCAGTTACGGGCTAGCGTCAACCAATGAGCAGTTCTTC
TRBD1	TRBJ1-4	TRBV19	.	CASRPDRAYEKLFF	TGTGCCAGTAGGCCGGACAGGGCTTATGAAAAACTGTTTTTT
.	TRBJ2-1	TRBV4-1	few	CASSTPGTKNNEQFF	TGCGCCAGCAGCACGCCCGGGACAAAAAACAATGAGCAGTTCTTC
TRBD1	TRBJ1-3	TRBV7-2	.	CASSPQGGNTIYF	TGTGCCAGCAGCCCACAGGGGGGAAACACCATATATTTT
.	TRBJ2-7	TRBV13	.	CASSWSSYEQYF	TGTGCCAGCAGCTGGAGCTCCTACGAGCAGTACTTC
.	TRBJ1-1	TRBV7-8	.	CASSLAADLEAFF	TGTGCCAGCAGCTTAGCAGCGGACTTAGAAGCTTTCTTT
.	TRBJ1-1	TRBV21-1	.	CASKYHRDPRAFF	TGTGCCAGCAAGTATCACAGGGACCCCCGAGCTTTCTTT
TRBD2	TRBJ2-7	TRBV2	.	CASSEQGLAASYEQYF	TGTGCCAGCAGTGAACAGGGACTAGCGGCCTCCTACGAGCAGTACTTC
.	TRBJ2-5	TRBV28	.	CASSSPPGEETQYF	TGTGCCAGCAGCTCCCCGCCAGGGGAAGAGACCCAGTACTTC
.	TRBJ2-7	TRBV5-1	.	CASSLYGQQYF	TGCGCCAGCAGCTTGTATGGCCAACAGTACTTC
.	TRBJ2-1	TRBV21-1	.	CASSKEGRGNEQFF	TGTGCCAGCAGCAAAGAGGGCAGGGGGAATGAGCAGTTCTTC
.	TRBJ1-5	TRBV19	.	CASDHWRNQPQHF	TGTGCCAGTGATCACTGGCGCAATCAGCCCCAGCATTTT
.	TRBJ1-3	TRBV5-8	.	CASSLEARNTIYF	TGTGCCAGCAGCTTGGAGGCCAGAAACACCATATATTTT
.	TRBJ2-3	TRBV4-1	.	CASSPLPFQTTDTQYF	TGCGCCAGCAGCCCCCTCCCGTTCCAGACCACAGATACGCAGTATTTT
TRBD1	TRBJ1-5	TRBV9	.	CASSRTGRANQPQHF	TGTGCCAGCAGCAGGACAGGGAGGGCAAATCAGCCCCAGCATTTT
TRBD1	TRBJ2-5	TRBV5-1	many	CASSTGTEGGTQYF	TGCGCCAGCAGCACAGGGACAGAAGGTGGGACCCAGTACTTC
.	TRBJ2-5	TRBV2	.	CASSEWGVGSQETQYF	TGTGCCAGCAGTGAATGGGGGGTAGGGAGCCAAGAGACCCAGTACTTC
TRBD1	TRBJ2-7	TRBV2	.	CASNLQGASSYEQYF	TGTGCCAGCAATCTACAGGGGGCCTCCTCCTACGAGCAGTACTTC
.	TRBJ1-2	TRBV4-3	few	CASSQANRDYGYTF	TGCGCCAGCAGCCAAGCTAACAGGGACTATGGCTACACCTTC
.	TRBJ2-5	TRBV20-1	.	CSARVGETQYF	TGCAGTGCTAGAGTCGGTGAGACCCAGTACTTC
TRBD1	TRBJ1-5	TRBV19	.	CASSQGARQPQHF	TGTGCCAGTTCACAGGGGGCACGCCAGCCCCAGCATTTT
TRBD1	TRBJ1-2	TRBV19	few	CASSTTGQGARLHGYTF	TGTGCCAGTAGTACGACGGGACAGGGGGCTAGATTACATGGCTACACCTTC
TRBD1	TRBJ2-7	TRBV12-5	.	CASGGTGLSYEQYF	TGTGCTAGTGGGGGGACAGGCCTCTCCTACGAGCAGTACTTC
.	TRBJ1-4	TRBV9	.	CASSVGGPAEKLFF	TGTGCCAGCAGCGTAGGGGGGCCAGCTGAAAAACTGTTTTTT
.	TRBJ2-1	TRBV10-3	.	CAISETGARDEQFF	TGTGCCATCAGTGAGACGGGGGCCCGGGATGAGCAGTTCTTC
TRBD1	TRBJ2-5	TRBV7-9	few	CASSLSGTEETQYF	TGTGCCAGCAGCTTATCCGGGACAGAAGAGACCCAGTACTTC
TRBD1	TRBJ1-1	TRBV7-3	.	CASRPTGGNTEAFF	TGTGCCAGCAGACCTACAGGGGGCAACACTGAAGCTTTCTTT
.	TRBJ1-2	TRBV28	.	CASISRSWDNYGYTF	TGTGCCAGCATTTCACGTTCGTGGGACAACTATGGCTACACCTTC
.	TRBJ2-5	TRBV6-5	.	CASSPGYYLETQYF	TGTGCCAGCAGTCCCGGGTACTACCTCGAGACCCAGTACTTC
TRBD2	TRBJ2-1	TRBV19	.	CASGLAAGEQFF	TGTGCCAGCGGACTAGCGGCGGGTGAGCAGTTCTTC
TRBD1	TRBJ1-2	TRBV6-5	.	CASSRSGQGHGYTF	TGTGCCAGCAGTAGGTCGGGACAGGGCCATGGCTACACCTTC
.	TRBJ1-5	TRBV21-1	.	CASSKGRDRVLHQPQHF	TGTGCCAGCAGCAAAGGACGGGACAGGGTCTTACATCAGCCCCAGCATTTT
TRBD1	TRBJ2-1	TRBV5-1	once	CASSMGQGPYNEQFF	TGCGCCAGCAGCATGGGACAGGGCCCCTACAATGAGCAGTTCTTC
.	TRBJ2-2	TRBV7-9	.	CASSRGSRNTGELFF	TGTGCCAGCAGTCGGGGATCGCGAAACACCGGGGAGCTGTTTTTT
.	TRBJ1-2	TRBV5-4	.	CASSPGLTGNYGYTF	TGTGCCAGCAGTCCCGGACTCACAGGGAACTATGGCTACACCTTC
TRBD2	TRBJ2-1	TRBV28	.	CASSYVLGTSGRREQFF	TGTGCCAGCAGTTACGTCCTCGGGACTAGCGGGAGGCGTGAGCAGTTCTTC